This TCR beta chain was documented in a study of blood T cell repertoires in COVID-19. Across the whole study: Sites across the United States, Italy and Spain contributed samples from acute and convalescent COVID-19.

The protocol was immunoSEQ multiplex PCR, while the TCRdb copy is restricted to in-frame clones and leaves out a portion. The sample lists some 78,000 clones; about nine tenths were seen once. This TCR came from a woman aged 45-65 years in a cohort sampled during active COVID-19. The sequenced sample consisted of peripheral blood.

The CDR3 nucleotides read TGTGCCAGCAGCCAGGGGCCCTTAAGATACAATGAGCAGTTCTTC. This gives the protein CASSQGPLRYNEQFF. This rearrangement joins TRBV7-3 to TRBJ2-1; D is perhaps TRBD1 (6 bases). The CDR3 extends over 15 amino acids. Trimming removed 5 bases at V and 4 bases at J, with 15 bases between. The germline V gene encodes CDR1 SGHTA and CDR2 FQGTGA.